The rows below give T cell receptor beta chains drawn from one sample of a study of blood T cell repertoires in COVID-19. Profiling relied on immunoSEQ multiplex PCR, and the TCRdb table lists in-frame clones only, not all of them. The sample has 150,000 to 200,000 clones, around 82% seen once. Sequenced input: peripheral blood. The receptors here all came from a man in his 60s with active or convalescent COVID-19. The conserved cysteine and the conserved F or W are not part of the CDR3 here. D genes are given only for firm matches.

j_call	d_call	v_call	cdr3_length	cdr3_aa
TRBJ2-2	TRBD1	TRBV19	15	ASIFGTGEKYTGELF
TRBJ2-2	TRBD1	TRBV19	12	ASSRQGSTGELF
TRBJ1-1	.	TRBV7-3	12	ASSPGNQNTEAF
TRBJ1-1	.	TRBV18	12	ASSPPRGYTEAF
TRBJ1-2	.	TRBV19	11	ASSTGGLGGYT
TRBJ1-1	.	TRBV6-2/TRBV6-3	12	ASSYQGMNTEAF
TRBJ2-3	.	TRBV3-1/TRBV3-2	14	ASSQDRGQYTNTQY
TRBJ1-6	.	TRBV2	14	ASSEPGGVGNSPLH
TRBJ2-3	TRBD2	TRBV5-8	13	ASSSGGGRTDTQY
TRBJ2-5	.	TRBV7-2	12	ASSWFGQQETQY
TRBJ1-2	TRBD1	TRBV20-1	9	SARTGYGYT